The following is a T cell receptor (beta chain) sequence with its context. Its antigen is undetermined. Time point specified: week 47, end of study. Doses consisted of 300 ug of mutant IDH1 20-mer peptide each, paired with topical imiquimod. The sample originates from a study of a mutant IDH1 vaccine in newly diagnosed glioma. The V and J ends lost 0 bases and 1 base respectively, with 18 bases between them. Per germline, CDR1 SGHAT and CDR2 FQNNGV. The CDR3 runs 19 residues. TCRdb's copy holds only in-frame clones and misses some; the assay was immunoSEQ multiplex PCR. The sample has about 56,000 clones, around 75% seen once.

This chain joins TRBV11-2 and TRBJ2-2; TRBD1 might be the D (6 bases). The source was PBMCs, collected from a glioma patient whose treatment included an IDH1 peptide vaccine. The sequence derives from a man aged 45-65 years with glioma. CDR3: CASSLDNWGTGKNTGELFF. DNA of the CDR3: TGTGCCAGCAGCTTAGATAATTGGGGAACAGGGAAGAACACCGGGGAGCTGTTTTTT.